This T cell receptor (beta chain) was profiled in a study of shared clonotypes between healthy human individuals. Findings and limits, study-wide: Naive subsets typically showed greater estimated richness than memory subsets. Relative to their counterparts shared across all four donors, non-shared clonotypes exhibited diminished generation probabilities. For naive CD4 cells, 4% to 5% of clonotypes were shared across four donors. Blood was the only sampled material, and tissue repertoires likely differ.

Naive CD8 populations comprised CD45RO-negative cells positively selected for CCR7, excluding terminally differentiated effector memory CD45RA+ cells. The method was immunoSEQ multiplex PCR; TCRdb's version includes in-frame clones alone and lacks a portion of them. In the table there are approximately 840,000 clones, 95% to 97% of which are singletons. Comments on this clone: The target antigen is unknown.

The CDR3 spans 15 residues. Trimming pared 6 bases from V and 4 bases from J, leaving 18 bases between. Germline CDR1 is MGHRA and CDR2 is YSYEKL. The chain uses TRBV4-1 and TRBJ2-5, with D perhaps TRBD1 (5 bases). The material sequenced was naive CD8+ T cells sorted from blood. This TCR came from a man aged 25-40 years in good health. The CDR3 is CASSQEIWGRETQYF. The CDR3 bases are TGCGCCAGCAGTCAGGAAATCTGGGGCCGAGAGACCCAGTACTTC.